This entry features one TCR beta chain sequence. Germline CDR1 is MNHEY and CDR2 is SVGAGI. There are 15 residues in the CDR3. With V trimmed by 8 bases and J by 3 bases, 12 bases remained unmatched. The data were obtained in a study of blood T cell repertoires in COVID-19. In the study overall: Acute-phase and convalescent COVID-19 samples originated in the United States, Italy and Spain. Sources were T cells, B-cell-depleted T cells, or PBMCs; the material itself was cDNA or gDNA.

In the authors' methods: Reference gene primer amplification gave nucleated cell count estimates. Method: immunoSEQ multiplex PCR; TCRdb's copy keeps in-frame clones and lacks some. For V, J and clone size, that table is used; D and trimming come from the DNA. Altogether around 300,000 clones are present, around 89% being singletons, with the ten largest covering roughly 3.9%. Sequenced sample: peripheral blood. The origin of this receptor is a woman aged 40 to 49 with acute or convalescent COVID-19. The chain links TRBV6-5 to TRBJ1-2, with 7 bases fitting TRBD1. Here the CDR3 DNA reads TGTGCCAGCTTAGCCCGGGACAGAGGGGACTATGGCTACACCTTC. The encoded protein is CASLARDRGDYGYTF.